This record looks at one T cell receptor beta chain sequence and its context. Germline assignment: CDR1 SGDLS and CDR2 YYNGEE. The CDR3 is made up of 13 amino acids. With 8 bases clipped from V and 7 bases from J, the junction kept 4 bases outside the gene matches. This record comes from a study of blood T cell repertoires in COVID-19. Study details: The origin of the acute and convalescent COVID-19 samples was the United States, Italy and Spain.

Using immunoSEQ multiplex PCR, the repertoire was profiled, and TCRdb retains in-frame clones only, with some absent. The sample holds a few hundred thousand clones; around 91% are singletons and the top ten take roughly 16%. Residents of about two dozen US areas, aged about 18 to 95 years, made up the participants. Individuals in the exposed group had encountered a COVID-19 case within 2 weeks preceding study entry. The chain combines TRBV9 with TRBJ1-6; TRBD1 matches at 9 bases. The origin of this receptor is a young man who had been exposed to COVID-19. Sample: PBMCs or T cells enriched from blood (not recorded which). CDR3: CASQGQGNSPLHF. The CDR3 DNA sequence: TGTGCCAGTCAGGGACAGGGCAATTCACCCCTCCACTTT. Complete variable domain (other parts from reference TRBV9 and TRBJ1-6): DSGVTQTPKHLITATGQRVTLRCSPRSGDLSVYWYQQSLDQGLQFLIQYYNGEERAKGNILERFSAQQFPDLHSELNLSSLELGDSALYFCASQGQGNSPLHFGNGTRLTVT.